The 10 T cell receptor beta chains listed next were all sequenced from one sample in a study of spatial heterogeneity in lung cancer. Points from the study as a whole: Counts of expanded intratumoral alpha and beta TCRs tracked tumor mutation counts.

Documented time point: sample taken at primary tumor resection. TCRdb reprocessed the 5' RACE reads via MiXCR and lists one record per CDR3 protein. The table lists 3,000 to 4,000 distinct CDR3 sequences, 5.5% to 8% of them singletons, with over 15% in the top ten. No antigens are known for them. The source was lung tumor tissue, collected at surgery. These receptors were taken from a male donor with early-stage non-small cell lung cancer.

By sample fraction, this clonotype is medium-sized. Within a library made for alpha chains, this beta chain is off target, and its count is uninformative. The genes are TRBV7-2 and TRBJ1-2, with D perhaps matching TRBD1 (6 bases). Germline V gene lookup returns CDR1 SGHTA and CDR2 FQGNSA. The CDR3 extends over 14 amino acids. Trimming pared 5 bases from V and 2 bases from J, leaving 12 bases between. The CDR3 sequence is CASSIGQRNYGYTF. Written as DNA, the CDR3 is TGTGCCAGCAGCATCGGACAGAGAAACTATGGCTACACCTTC.

On this clonotype: This beta chain is an off-target read within a library intended for alpha chains, so its frequency means little. The CDR3 DNA reads TGTGCCAGCAGTTCACTCCTCAGGGGGGCTTACTATGGCTACACCTTC. Translating it yields CASSSLLRGAYYGYTF. The V gene is TRBV27, the J gene TRBJ1-2, with 7 nucleotides matching TRBD1. The CDR3 has 16 amino acids. The V gene's germline CDR1 is MNHEY and CDR2 SMNVEV (reference sequence). V trimming: 4 bases; J trimming: 3 bases; junction bases outside the gene matches: 11.

Only one count was recorded for this clonotype. This beta chain is an off-target read within a library intended for alpha chains, so its frequency means little. J is TRBJ2-3 and V is TRBV11-2, with a weak D call TRBD2 (5 bases). Germline V gives CDR1 SGHAT, CDR2 FQNNGV. Between the trimmed V and J ends, which lost 5 bases and 2 bases, there was a span of 11 bases. The CDR3 sequence is 14 residues long. CDR3: CASSPYGVTDTQYF. The CDR3 region has the DNA TGTGCCAGCAGCCCATACGGGGTCACAGATACGCAGTATTTT.

This clonotype is large (0.1 to 1%) in the sample. Found in a library prepared for alpha chains, this beta chain is an off-target read, and its abundance has little meaning. This rearrangement joins TRBV4-1 to TRBJ1-3; the D is unclear. CDR1 is MGHRA and CDR2 is YSYEKL in the germline V gene. V lost 0 bases to trimming and J lost 2 bases, with 8 bases between them. The CDR3 is 15 amino acids. The DNA of the CDR3 is TGCGCCAGCAGCCAAGAATCCGATGCTGGAAACACCATATATTTT. It yields the protein CASSQESDAGNTIYF.

In this sample, this clonotype turned up many times. Because the library targeted alpha chains, this beta chain is an off-target read whose size means little. This rearrangement joins TRBV29-1 to TRBJ1-1; weak D call: TRBD1 (5 bases). The germline V gene has CDR1 SQVTM and CDR2 ANQGSEA. There are 13 residues in the CDR3. The V gene lost 7 bases and the J gene lost 3 bases, with 15 bases spanning the gap. CDR3 DNA: TGCAGCGCCATGTGGGGGGTGGACACTGAAGCTTTCTTT. Its translation is CSAMWGVDTEAFF.

This clonotype is medium-sized within its sample. Within a library made for alpha chains, this beta chain is off target, and its count is uninformative. The chain combines TRBV3-1 with TRBJ1-5, with TRBD1 identical over 7 bases. The V gene end was trimmed by 2 bases and the J gene end by 6 bases; junction bases not matched to a gene: 10. CDR3 length: 16 residues. Germline V gives CDR1 LGHDT, CDR2 YNNKEL (reference sequence). CDR3 residues: CASSQNPGTATQPQHF. The CDR3 bases are TGTGCCAGCAGCCAAAACCCCGGGACAGCTACTCAGCCCCAGCATTTT.

This clonotype is categorized as large. In a library made to pick up alpha chains, this beta chain is a stray read with a size that means little. V and J are TRBV29-1 and TRBJ1-3; D gene ambiguous. This CDR3 comprises 14 residues. Trimming stripped 1 base from V and 0 bases from J, with 7 bases between. Per the germline V gene, CDR1 is SQVTM and CDR2 is ANQGSEA. The CDR3 protein is CSVEAANSGNTIYF. In nucleotides, the CDR3 is TGCAGCGTTGAAGCGGCGAACTCTGGAAACACCATATATTTT.

This clonotype qualifies as medium-sized. The library was designed around alpha chains, so this beta chain is a stray read whose abundance carries little weight. V is TRBV7-2 and J is TRBJ2-1; 7 nucleotides line up with TRBD2. V dropped 1 base and J dropped 8; count of bases not matched to a gene: 8. The CDR3 is 15 amino acids. Germline V CDR1 and CDR2: SGHTA, FQGNSA. The CDR3 DNA sequence: TGTGCCAGCAGCTTAGTTATACTAGCGAGAGATGAGCAGTTCTTC. This codes for CASSLVILARDEQFF.

To note about this clonotype: An end of the junction differs from the germline gene, which may be a read error. This beta chain represents an off-target read in a library built for alpha chains; its size is of limited meaning. The V and J genes are TRBV2 and TRBJ2-1; D unresolved. The CDR3 covers 16 residues. CDR1 is SNHLY and CDR2 is FYNNEI in the germline V gene. The CDR3 DNA sequence: TGTGCCGGCAGTGGGATTTCAAGGGATAGGGATAATGAGCAGTTCTTC. Protein sequence: CAGSGISRDRDNEQFF. The full variable domain, completed using reference TRBV2 and TRBJ2-1, is EPEVTQTPSHQVTQMGQEVILRCVPISNHLYFYWYRQILGQKVEFLVSFYNNEISEKSEIFDDQFSVERPDGSNFTLKIRSTKLEDSAMYFCAGSGISRDRDNEQFFGPGTRLTVL.

This clonotype is termed medium-sized (0.01 to 0.1%). As an off-target read in a library built for alpha chains, this beta chain has a frequency of little significance. The rearrangement uses TRBV6-6 and TRBJ1-5, with no clear D. The V gene lost 2 bases and the J gene lost 6 bases, with 14 bases spanning the gap. This CDR3 is built from 15 residues. The germline CDR1 and CDR2 sequences are MNHNY and SVGAGI (reference sequence). DNA for the CDR3: TGTGCCAGCAGTTACGCAGATCCGGGCCGTCAGCCCCAGCATTTT. Its translation is CASSYADPGRQPQHF.